The rows below give T cell receptor beta chains drawn from one sample of a study of control samples from healthy donors and cancer patients. Measured with immunoSEQ multiplex PCR; TCRdb has only the in-frame clones, and not every one. The sample lists about 94,000 clones; 90% were seen once. What was sequenced was blood. These receptors came from a woman under 30 in good health. CDR3s include the opening cysteine and the closing phenylalanine or tryptophan. Each record gives: clone size, V gene, J gene, D gene, CDR3 protein, CDR3 DNA. A D gene is named only where the DNA matches it firmly. Clone sizes are given selectively: once, few, many, or a class where the clone is expanded.

abundance: -; v_gene: TRBV6-5; j_gene: TRBJ1-2; d_gene: -; CDR3aa: CASSMGAPRRYGYTF; CDR3nt: TGTGCCAGCTCGATGGGGGCTCCTCGTCGCTATGGCTACACCTTC
abundance: -; v_gene: TRBV5-5; j_gene: TRBJ2-5; d_gene: -; CDR3aa: CASSLRGVGQESQYF; CDR3nt: TGTGCCAGCAGCTTGAGAGGAGTTGGACAAGAGAGCCAGTACTTC
abundance: few; v_gene: TRBV19; j_gene: TRBJ1-4; d_gene: -; CDR3aa: CASSIATQPEKLFF; CDR3nt: TGTGCCAGTAGTATTGCAACCCAACCTGAAAAACTGTTTTTT
abundance: -; v_gene: TRBV5-4; j_gene: TRBJ1-1; d_gene: TRBD1; CDR3aa: CASSPPTGGAGNTEAFF; CDR3nt: TGTGCCAGCAGCCCGCCGACAGGGGGCGCTGGGAACACTGAAGCTTTCTTT
abundance: -; v_gene: TRBV5-5; j_gene: TRBJ1-5; d_gene: -; CDR3aa: CASSLGGEEPQHF; CDR3nt: TGTGCCAGCAGCTTGGGAGGGGAAGAGCCCCAGCATTTT
abundance: -; v_gene: TRBV7-9; j_gene: TRBJ1-2; d_gene: -; CDR3aa: CASSLVPGHGYTF; CDR3nt: TGTGCCAGCAGCTTAGTCCCAGGGCATGGCTACACCTTC
abundance: -; v_gene: TRBV24-1; j_gene: TRBJ2-7; d_gene: -; CDR3aa: CATSDPSPGQGGLAPFGVTYEQYF; CDR3nt: TGTGCCACCAGTGATCCCTCCCCGGGACAGGGAGGACTAGCTCCGTTTGGGGTGACCTACGAGCAGTACTTC
abundance: -; v_gene: TRBV2; j_gene: TRBJ2-7; d_gene: TRBD2; CDR3aa: CASSPGLASGEQYF; CDR3nt: TGTGCCAGCAGCCCGGGACTAGCTTCTGGCGAGCAGTACTTC
abundance: -; v_gene: TRBV25-1; j_gene: TRBJ1-1; d_gene: -; CDR3aa: CASMHPGIAEAFF; CDR3nt: TGTGCCAGCATGCATCCGGGCATTGCTGAAGCTTTCTTT
abundance: once; v_gene: TRBV3-1/TRBV3-2; j_gene: TRBJ1-1; d_gene: -; CDR3aa: CASSQEGEAFF; CDR3nt: TGTGCCAGCAGCCAAGAGGGTGAAGCTTTCTTT
abundance: -; v_gene: TRBV13; j_gene: TRBJ2-2; d_gene: -; CDR3aa: CASSYYGGSGELFF; CDR3nt: TGTGCCAGCAGTTATTATGGGGGCTCCGGGGAGCTGTTTTTT
abundance: -; v_gene: TRBV5-1; j_gene: TRBJ2-7; d_gene: TRBD2; CDR3aa: CASSPFGGGTYEQYF; CDR3nt: TGCGCCAGCAGCCCCTTCGGGGGGGGAACCTACGAGCAGTACTTC
abundance: -; v_gene: TRBV13; j_gene: TRBJ2-7; d_gene: -; CDR3aa: CASSPPSDFYEQYF; CDR3nt: TGTGCCAGCAGCCCTCCCTCAGATTTCTACGAGCAGTACTTC
abundance: -; v_gene: TRBV7-2; j_gene: TRBJ1-1; d_gene: -; CDR3aa: CASSLGSYSSEAFF; CDR3nt: TGTGCCAGCAGCTTAGGGAGCTATAGTTCTGAAGCTTTCTTT
abundance: -; v_gene: TRBV10-1; j_gene: TRBJ1-2; d_gene: TRBD1; CDR3aa: CASILWDRRLSDYGYTF; CDR3nt: TGCGCCAGCATCCTCTGGGACAGGAGGTTGTCGGACTATGGCTACACCTTC
abundance: -; v_gene: TRBV3-1/TRBV3-2; j_gene: TRBJ1-2; d_gene: -; CDR3aa: CASSQARARNGYTF; CDR3nt: TGTGCCAGCAGCCAGGCTCGGGCCCGGAATGGCTACACCTTC
abundance: -; v_gene: TRBV5-1; j_gene: TRBJ2-2; d_gene: -; CDR3aa: CASSLDRGGTGELFF; CDR3nt: TGCGCCAGCAGCTTGGACAGGGGGGGAACCGGGGAGCTGTTTTTT
abundance: -; v_gene: TRBV3-1/TRBV3-2; j_gene: TRBJ2-3; d_gene: TRBD2; CDR3aa: CASSPRVSGGATDTQYF; CDR3nt: TGTGCCAGCAGCCCCCGGGTCAGCGGGGGAGCCACAGATACGCAGTATTTT
abundance: -; v_gene: TRBV3-1/TRBV3-2; j_gene: TRBJ2-5; d_gene: TRBD1; CDR3aa: CASSQDDRAGLETQYF; CDR3nt: TGTGCCAGCAGCCAAGATGACAGGGCGGGTTTGGAGACCCAGTACTTC
abundance: -; v_gene: TRBV11-2; j_gene: TRBJ2-1; d_gene: TRBD2; CDR3aa: CASSSSGGVYNEQFF; CDR3nt: TGTGCCAGCAGCTCTAGCGGGGGGGTATACAATGAGCAGTTCTTC
abundance: -; v_gene: TRBV2; j_gene: TRBJ1-6; d_gene: TRBD1; CDR3aa: CASSETASLSDRDSSPLHF; CDR3nt: TGTGCCAGCAGTGAAACAGCAAGTTTAAGCGACAGGGACAGTTCACCCCTCCACTTT
abundance: -; v_gene: TRBV14; j_gene: TRBJ2-7; d_gene: -; CDR3aa: CASSQPTGYEQYF; CDR3nt: TGTGCCAGCAGCCAACCCACAGGGTACGAGCAGTACTTC
abundance: -; v_gene: TRBV4-1; j_gene: TRBJ2-7; d_gene: -; CDR3aa: CASSQDKGHLSYEQYF; CDR3nt: TGCGCCAGCAGCCAAGATAAAGGACACCTATCCTACGAGCAGTACTTC
abundance: once; v_gene: TRBV20-1; j_gene: TRBJ2-7; d_gene: TRBD2; CDR3aa: CSARDGREQYF; CDR3nt: TGCAGTGCTAGAGACGGGAGGGAGCAGTACTTC
abundance: -; v_gene: TRBV11-2; j_gene: TRBJ1-4; d_gene: TRBD1; CDR3aa: CASSLTTGTGGEKLFF; CDR3nt: TGTGCCAGCAGCTTAACCACCGGGACAGGGGGTGAAAAACTGTTTTTT
abundance: -; v_gene: TRBV5-1; j_gene: TRBJ2-1; d_gene: TRBD2; CDR3aa: CASSPWTSGEPDEQFF; CDR3nt: TGCGCCAGCTCACCCTGGACTAGCGGGGAGCCGGATGAGCAGTTCTTC
abundance: -; v_gene: TRBV18; j_gene: TRBJ2-3; d_gene: -; CDR3aa: CASSPPGIRDNTDTQYF; CDR3nt: TGTGCCAGCTCACCACCAGGAATCCGGGACAACACAGATACGCAGTATTTT
abundance: -; v_gene: TRBV2; j_gene: TRBJ1-1; d_gene: -; CDR3aa: CASSEQSDAEAFF; CDR3nt: TGTGCCAGCAGTGAACAATCGGACGCTGAAGCTTTCTTT
abundance: -; v_gene: TRBV7-9; j_gene: TRBJ2-7; d_gene: -; CDR3aa: CASSQERGEQYF; CDR3nt: TGTGCCAGCAGCCAGGAGAGGGGCGAGCAGTACTTC
abundance: -; v_gene: TRBV6-1; j_gene: TRBJ2-7; d_gene: -; CDR3aa: CASSEALDHEQYF; CDR3nt: TGTGCCAGCAGTGAAGCGCTTGACCACGAGCAGTACTTC
abundance: -; v_gene: TRBV19; j_gene: TRBJ1-1; d_gene: TRBD1; CDR3aa: CASSNLDRVLTEAFF; CDR3nt: TGTGCCAGTAGTAACCTGGACAGGGTACTCACTGAAGCTTTCTTT
abundance: -; v_gene: TRBV18; j_gene: TRBJ2-1; d_gene: -; CDR3aa: CASSPRLLNEQFF; CDR3nt: TGTGCCAGCTCACCACGGCTATTGAATGAGCAGTTCTTC
abundance: -; v_gene: TRBV3-1/TRBV3-2; j_gene: TRBJ2-5; d_gene: TRBD2; CDR3aa: CASSLSGGYEETQYF; CDR3nt: TGTGCCAGCAGCCTAAGCGGGGGCTATGAAGAGACCCAGTACTTC
abundance: -; v_gene: TRBV18; j_gene: TRBJ1-2; d_gene: TRBD1; CDR3aa: CASSPPGQGYGYTF; CDR3nt: TGTGCCAGCTCACCGCCGGGACAGGGGTATGGCTACACCTTC
abundance: -; v_gene: TRBV7-9; j_gene: TRBJ2-4; d_gene: TRBD1; CDR3aa: CASSLGFSGQVNIQYF; CDR3nt: TGTGCCAGCAGCTTAGGCTTTTCGGGACAGGTAAACATTCAGTACTTC
abundance: -; v_gene: TRBV12-3/TRBV12-4; j_gene: TRBJ2-1; d_gene: -; CDR3aa: CASRLAVGRTFF; CDR3nt: TGTGCCAGCAGACTCGCGGTGGGCCGTACGTTCTTC
abundance: -; v_gene: TRBV11-3; j_gene: TRBJ1-1; d_gene: -; CDR3aa: CASSPNPLNTEAFF; CDR3nt: TGTGCCAGCAGCCCGAATCCATTGAACACTGAAGCTTTCTTT
abundance: -; v_gene: TRBV5-1; j_gene: TRBJ2-5; d_gene: TRBD2; CDR3aa: CASSLGLGGETQYF; CDR3nt: TGCGCCAGCAGCTTGGGTCTGGGGGGGGAGACCCAGTACTTC
abundance: -; v_gene: TRBV6-4; j_gene: TRBJ1-1; d_gene: -; CDR3aa: CASSAQMNTEAFF; CDR3nt: TGTGCCAGCAGTGCCCAGATGAACACTGAAGCTTTCTTT
abundance: -; v_gene: TRBV9; j_gene: TRBJ2-7; d_gene: -; CDR3aa: CASSGTGSGQYF; CDR3nt: TGTGCCAGCAGCGGGACGGGAAGCGGGCAGTACTTC
abundance: -; v_gene: TRBV5-1; j_gene: TRBJ2-7; d_gene: TRBD2; CDR3aa: CASSSGLADSYEQYF; CDR3nt: TGCGCCAGCAGCTCCGGACTAGCGGACTCCTACGAGCAGTACTTC
abundance: -; v_gene: TRBV6-5; j_gene: TRBJ2-7; d_gene: -; CDR3aa: CASAGSISLAYEQYF; CDR3nt: TGTGCCAGCGCGGGATCAATCTCTCTGGCGTACGAGCAGTACTTC
abundance: -; v_gene: TRBV28; j_gene: TRBJ1-1; d_gene: -; CDR3aa: CASSSPGSKAEAFF; CDR3nt: TGTGCCAGCAGTTCTCCGGGATCGAAGGCTGAAGCTTTCTTT
abundance: -; v_gene: TRBV10-3; j_gene: TRBJ1-2; d_gene: -; CDR3aa: CAIRGDINYGYTF; CDR3nt: TGTGCCATCAGGGGGGACATTAACTATGGCTACACCTTC
abundance: -; v_gene: TRBV5-1; j_gene: TRBJ1-2; d_gene: TRBD1; CDR3aa: CASTFNGRDSSFYGYTF; CDR3nt: TGCGCCAGCACCTTCAATGGCCGGGACAGCTCGTTCTATGGCTACACCTTC
abundance: -; v_gene: TRBV25-1; j_gene: TRBJ2-5; d_gene: TRBD1; CDR3aa: CASSGTVQETQYF; CDR3nt: TGTGCCAGCAGCGGGACAGTTCAAGAGACCCAGTACTTC
abundance: -; v_gene: TRBV5-1; j_gene: TRBJ2-7; d_gene: TRBD2; CDR3aa: CASSLRAAGGATYEQYF; CDR3nt: TGCGCCAGCAGCTTGAGGGCAGCGGGGGGAGCCACCTACGAGCAGTACTTC
abundance: -; v_gene: TRBV27; j_gene: TRBJ1-6; d_gene: TRBD1; CDR3aa: CASRTGAGYNSPLHF; CDR3nt: TGTGCCAGCAGAACAGGGGCGGGATATAATTCACCCCTCCACTTT
abundance: -; v_gene: TRBV9; j_gene: TRBJ1-2; d_gene: TRBD1; CDR3aa: CASSVGGRGFDGYTF; CDR3nt: TGTGCCAGCAGCGTAGGGGGCAGGGGGTTCGATGGCTACACCTTC
abundance: -; v_gene: TRBV10-3; j_gene: TRBJ2-7; d_gene: TRBD2; CDR3aa: CAISESTGGGASYEQYF; CDR3nt: TGTGCCATCAGTGAGTCGACGGGCGGGGGGGCTTCCTACGAGCAGTACTTC
abundance: once; v_gene: TRBV7-9; j_gene: TRBJ2-1; d_gene: -; CDR3aa: CASSPQARDYHEQFF; CDR3nt: TGTGCCAGCAGCCCCCAAGCGCGGGATTATCATGAGCAGTTCTTC
abundance: -; v_gene: TRBV19; j_gene: TRBJ1-1; d_gene: -; CDR3aa: CASSICSLNTEAFF; CDR3nt: TGTGCCAGTAGTATTTGCAGCCTGAACACTGAAGCTTTCTTT